The 3 T cell receptor beta chains below were found in one sample sequenced in a study of technical replicates of blood from a handful of donors. Data came from immunoSEQ multiplex PCR; TCRdb stores just in-frame clones and leaves some out. The table includes 60,000 to 80,000 clones, around 90% detected once. Sequenced sample: PBMCs. The receptors originated from a human donor in good health. Some clones in this sample may be carry-over from other donors' samples.

The chain recombines TRBV6-5 with TRBJ1-2, with 8 bases identical to TRBD1. With V trimmed by 1 base and J by 4 bases, 5 bases remained unmatched. The CDR3 runs 15 residues. The germline V gene encodes CDR1 MNHEY and CDR2 SVGAGI. The CDR3 nucleotides read TGTGCCAGCAGTTACTTTTTCGACAGGGGCTATGGCTACACCTTC. Its protein is CASSYFFDRGYGYTF.

The rearrangement joins TRBV6-4 to TRBJ2-3; TRBD2 is a possible D gene (6 bases). Trimming removed 0 bases from V and 1 base from J, with 11 bases in between. This CDR3 is built from 16 residues. CDR1 MRHNA and CDR2 SNTAGT come from the germline V gene. This chain's CDR3 is CASSDSVGGGTDTQYF. CDR3 sequence (DNA): TGTGCCAGCAGTGACTCTGTGGGGGGAGGCACAGATACGCAGTATTTT.

This clone came up many times. This chain joins TRBV9 and TRBJ1-2; 8 nucleotides agree with TRBD1. Germline V gene lookup returns CDR1 SGDLS and CDR2 YYNGEE. The CDR3 extends over 17 amino acids. Trimming at V came to 1 base and at J to 3 bases, leaving 11 bases not matched to a gene. The CDR3 here is CASSVRGGVTGDYGYTF. CDR3 DNA sequence: TGTGCCAGCAGCGTAAGAGGAGGGGTGACAGGGGACTATGGCTACACCTTC. The full variable domain, rest sourced from reference TRBV9 and TRBJ1-2, is DSGVTQTPKHLITATGQRVTLRCSPRSGDLSVYWYQQSLDQGLQFLIQYYNGEERAKGNILERFSAQQFPDLHSELNLSSLELGDSALYFCASSVRGGVTGDYGYTFGSGTRLTVV.